This entry lists 8 T cell receptor beta chains sequenced from one sample in a study of PD-L1 blockade in urothelial cancer (TCRdb year 2017). This sample's time point label indicates: pretreatment peripheral blood. Library preparation used the immunoSEQ multiplex PCR assay. Sourced from immuneACCESS, this table was stored by TCRdb with only in-frame sequences that have V and J called. A share of the clones is absent; for the studies checked, an unresolved V gene accounts for under half, and the remainder has no known explanation. This sample is represented by more than 35,000 clones; 85% of them were singletons. The leading ten clones occupy around 15% of the sample. Sequenced here: PBMCs, sampled around atezolizumab (anti-PD-L1) treatment. The source is a man at least 80 years old with urothelial cancer.

The chain couples TRBV18 to TRBJ1-1; the match to TRBD1 covers 10 bases. The length of the CDR3 is 15 residues. CDR1 is KGHSH, CDR2 LQKENI, per germline. V lost 0 bases to trimming and J lost 5 bases; unmatched junction nucleotides: 3. The CDR3 sequence: CASSPPRTGGTEAFF. In DNA, the CDR3 is TGTGCCAGCTCACCACCTAGGACAGGGGGGACTGAAGCTTTCTTT.

In nucleotides, the CDR3 is TGTGCCAGCAACCCAGCGGGTACCCCCCTTACGCAGTATTTT. Protein sequence: CASNPAGTPLTQYF. The rearrangement links TRBV6-5 to TRBJ2-3; D is perhaps TRBD2 (6 bases). The V end was cut by 7 bases, the J end by 8 bases, with 19 bases between. Germline V gives CDR1 MNHEY, CDR2 SVGAGI. The CDR3 runs to 14 residues.

The chain couples TRBV12-5 to TRBJ2-7; D might be TRBD1 (5 bases). The CDR3 covers 11 residues. Trimming cost V 7 bases and J 4 bases, with 8 bases left between them. CDR1 and CDR2 (germline): LGHNT, FRNRAP. In DNA form, the CDR3 reads TGTGCTAGTGAAAGGGGATACGAGCAGTACTTC. Its protein is CASERGYEQYF.

The chain uses TRBV4-1 and TRBJ2-3; 10 bases fit TRBD2. This CDR3 is 16 amino acids long. Germline values: CDR1 MGHRA, CDR2 YSYEKL. V lost 3 bases and J lost 6; bases outside the gene matches: 9. The CDR3 DNA follows: TGCGCCAGCAGCCATGCTAGCGGGAGCTGTTGGGATACGCAGTATTTT. Amino acid sequence: CASSHASGSCWDTQYF.

The rearrangement links TRBV18 to TRBJ2-3, with 7 nucleotides matching TRBD2. Germline-derived CDR1 and CDR2 are KGHSH and LQKENI. The CDR3 covers 15 residues. V trimming: 2 bases; J trimming: 1 base; junction bases outside the gene matches: 3. The DNA of the CDR3 is TGTGCCAGCTCACCATGGGCGGGAGGCACAGATACGCAGTATTTT. This sequence encodes CASSPWAGGTDTQYF.

The rearrangement links TRBV7-2 to TRBJ2-5; a possible D gene is TRBD1 (6 bases). V was shortened by 1 base and J by 5 bases, with 11 bases between the two germline ends. The CDR3 length is 14 residues. Germline lookup yields CDR1 SGHTA and CDR2 FQGNSA. CDR3 DNA: TGTGCCAGCAGCTTAGATCCCAGGGGTGAGACCCAGTACTTC. Translating gives CASSLDPRGETQYF. The full variable domain, with the rest looked up from reference TRBV7-2 and TRBJ2-5, is GAGVSQSPSNKVTEKGKDVELRCDPISGHTALYWYRQSLGQGLEFLIYFQGNSAPDKSGLPSDRFSAERTGGSVSTLTIQRTQQEDSAVYLCASSLDPRGETQYFGPGTRLLVL.

This clone was observed once. The V call is TRBV5-1, the J call TRBJ2-3, with 8 positions matching TRBD2. CDR1 and CDR2 (germline): SGHRS, YFSETQ. Trimming cost V 9 bases and J 2 bases; bases outside gene matches: 11. The CDR3 runs 15 residues. The CDR3 loop is CATQREGGPTDTQYF. CDR3 in DNA: TGCGCCACCCAACGGGAGGGAGGGCCCACAGATACGCAGTATTTT.

This clone turned up a few times. This sequence joins TRBV7-9 and TRBJ1-2; tentative D call: TRBD1 (5 bases). Trimming took 5 bases from V and 2 from J, leaving 12 bases between them. This CDR3 contains 14 residues. The germline gives CDR1 SEHNR, CDR2 FQNEAQ (reference sequence). CDR3 region: CASSLTRGNYGYTF. CDR3 DNA sequence: TGTGCCAGCAGCCTCACCCGGGGGAACTATGGCTACACCTTC.